The 5 T cell receptor beta chains listed next were all sequenced from one sample in a study of identical twins. TCRdb re-derived calls from the 5' RACE reads in MiXCR, one entry per CDR3 protein. Of 640,000 or so distinct CDR3 sequences listed, 6.1% are singletons. Sequencing was carried out using naive T cells sorted from blood. These receptors were taken from a man aged 18 to 35 in good health.

This clonotype was observed at least ten times. V usage is TRBV15 and J usage is TRBJ1-1; TRBD1 matches at 8 bases. The germline V gene encodes CDR1 LNHNV and CDR2 YYDKDF (reference sequence). The V gene end was trimmed by 1 base and the J gene end by 6 bases; junction bases not matched to a gene: 7. This CDR3 has 15 residues. CDR3 bases: TGTGCCACCAGCAGAGGGGGACAGGCGAGGGCTGAAGCTTTCTTT. Protein: CATSRGGQARAEAFF. Full variable domain (outside the CDR3, taken from reference TRBV15 and TRBJ1-1): DAMVIQNPRYQVTQFGKPVTLSCSQTLNHNVMYWYQQKSSQAPKLLFHYYDKDFNNEADTPDNFQSRRPNTSFCFLDIRSPGLGDTAMYLCATSRGGQARAEAFFGQGTRLTVV.

This clonotype came up many times. V gene TRBV7-9 combines with J gene TRBJ2-5, with TRBD1 matching over 7 bases. The CDR3 extends over 15 amino acids. Germline V gives CDR1 SEHNR, CDR2 FQNEAQ (reference sequence). V shed 3 bases, J shed 2 bases, and the junction held 6 bases outside the gene matches. CDR3 amino acids: CASSFQQGRQETQYF. CDR3 nucleotides: TGTGCCAGCAGCTTCCAACAGGGGAGACAAGAGACCCAGTACTTC.

This clonotype was seen ten or more times. The chain joins TRBV10-3 to TRBJ2-1; weak D call: TRBD2 (5 bases). The V gene lost 3 bases and the J gene lost 7 bases, with 7 bases spanning the gap. Germline lookup yields CDR1 ENHRY and CDR2 SYGVKD. CDR3 size: 12 residues. The CDR3: CAISERGNEQFF. The CDR3 bases are TGTGCCATCAGTGAACGGGGAAATGAGCAGTTCTTC.

At least ten counts were recorded for this clonotype. The genes are TRBV14 and TRBJ2-1; D is unresolved. The ends were cut back, 0 bases at V and 4 bases at J, with 10 bases in the middle. Germline-derived CDR1 and CDR2 are SGHDN and FVKESK. The CDR3 contains 15 residues. This CDR3 reads CASSQDYSLYNEQFF. The CDR3 DNA is TGTGCCAGCAGCCAAGATTATTCACTATACAATGAGCAGTTCTTC.

V and J are TRBV5-1 and TRBJ2-2; weak D call: TRBD2 (6 bases). CDR1 SGHRS and CDR2 YFSETQ come from the germline V gene. The CDR3 consists of 15 residues. V dropped 3 bases and J dropped 1 base, with 10 bases sitting between them. The CDR3 spells CASSSGGVNTGELFF. DNA for the CDR3: TGCGCCAGCAGCTCAGGCGGGGTGAACACCGGGGAGCTGTTTTTT.